These T cell receptor beta chains were read from a single sample in a study of T cell responses to AZD1222 COVID-19 vaccine. The repertoire was sequenced with immunoSEQ multiplex PCR; TCRdb's copy has only in-frame clones and lacks some. There are about 120,000 clones in the sample; roughly 90% occur only once, and 11% lies in the top ten. The sequencing used peripheral blood, collected on day 0 of MenACWY control vaccination. The receptors originated from an adult in good health. Both conserved end residues are part of each CDR3. D genes are given only for firm matches.

TRBV2	TRBJ1-2	.	TGTGCCAGCAGTGAAGCGCTTGGGTCATTCGGAGGCTATGGCTACACCTTC	CASSEALGSFGGYGYTF
TRBV19	TRBJ1-2	.	TGTGCCAGTAAGGGGAGTGAAGTTTACTATGGCTACACCTTC	CASKGSEVYYGYTF
TRBV7-3	TRBJ2-2	TRBD1	TGTGCCAGCAGCTTACAGGGGGCCGGGGAGCTGTTTTTT	CASSLQGAGELFF
TRBV7-8	TRBJ2-3	.	TGTGCCAGCAGCTTAGGGGAGAAAGATACGCAGTATTTT	CASSLGEKDTQYF
TRBV9	TRBJ1-2	.	TGTGCCAGCAGCGTAGTAGGGACTTCTAACTATGGCTACACCTTC	CASSVVGTSNYGYTF
TRBV29-1	TRBJ2-1	.	TGCAGCGTTGAAGATCCGGGACGAAACAATGAGCAGTTCTTC	CSVEDPGRNNEQFF
TRBV11-1	TRBJ2-3	.	TGTGCCAGCAGCGCGACGGGACTGGCAACAGATACGCAGTATTTT	CASSATGLATDTQYF
TRBV4-2	TRBJ1-1	.	TGTGCCAGCAGCCGGAGCCAAGGGGACACTGAAGCTTTCTTT	CASSRSQGDTEAFF
TRBV10-3	TRBJ2-1	.	TGTGCCATCAGTGAGTCGACGGGGAACGAGCAGTTCTTC	CAISESTGNEQFF
TRBV6-5	TRBJ2-5	TRBD2	TGTGCCAGCGGAGGACTAGCGGGAGGAGAAGAGACCCAGTACTTC	CASGGLAGGEETQYF
TRBV6-5	TRBJ1-4	.	TGTGCCAGCAGTTACGGGGCGGGGGCCGGTGAAAAACTGTTTTTT	CASSYGAGAGEKLFF
TRBV7-9	TRBJ1-1	TRBD1	TGTGCCAGCAGCGTTCCGGGACAGTGGAAAGATGGCACTGAAGCTTTCTTT	CASSVPGQWKDGTEAFF
TRBV9	TRBJ1-6	TRBD1	TGTGCCAGCACCACAGGGAGACAGGGTCTTACACCCCTCCACTTT	CASTTGRQGLTPLHF
TRBV12-3/TRBV12-4	TRBJ1-1	TRBD1	TGTGCCAGCAGCCGTGGGACAGGTCGAGGGGCTTTCTTT	CASSRGTGRGAFF
TRBV7-2	TRBJ2-2	.	TGTGCCAGCAGCCCCGCCTTAAAGGCCGGGGAGCTGTTTTTT	CASSPALKAGELFF
TRBV30	TRBJ1-1	.	TGTGCCTGGAGTGTCGGGAGATGGCTGCCGAACACTGAAGCTTTCTTT	CAWSVGRWLPNTEAFF
TRBV7-2	TRBJ2-7	.	TGTGCCAGCAGCACTATGTACTCCTACGAGCAGTACTTC	CASSTMYSYEQYF
TRBV3-1/TRBV3-2	TRBJ1-2	TRBD1	TGTGCCAGCAGCCAAGCGAGGGGGCATAACTATGGCTACACCTTC	CASSQARGHNYGYTF
TRBV27	TRBJ1-2	.	TGTGCCAGCACCAACCGCGCGGGAGGAAGTAACTATGGCTACACCTTC	CASTNRAGGSNYGYTF
TRBV11-2	TRBJ2-1	TRBD1	TGTGCCAGCAGCACGGACAGGGGCAATGAGCAGTTCTTC	CASSTDRGNEQFF
TRBV2	TRBJ2-7	.	TGTGCCAGCCGAGACAGGTTTTGGGACGAGCAGTACTTC	CASRDRFWDEQYF
TRBV5-4	TRBJ2-7	.	TGTGCCAGCAGCTTGGCTACGGGAATCTACGAGCAGTACTTC	CASSLATGIYEQYF